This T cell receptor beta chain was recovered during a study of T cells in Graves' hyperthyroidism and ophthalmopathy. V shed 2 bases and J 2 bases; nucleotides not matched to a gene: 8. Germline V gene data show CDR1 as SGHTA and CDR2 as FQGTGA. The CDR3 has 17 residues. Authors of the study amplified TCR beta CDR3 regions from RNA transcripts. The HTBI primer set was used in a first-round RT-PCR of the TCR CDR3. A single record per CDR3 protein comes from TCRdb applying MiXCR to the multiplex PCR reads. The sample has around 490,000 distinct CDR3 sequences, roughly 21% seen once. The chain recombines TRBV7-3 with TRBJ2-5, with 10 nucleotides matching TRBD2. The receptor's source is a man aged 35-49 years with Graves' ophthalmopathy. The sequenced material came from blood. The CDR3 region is CASSLRKTSGVQETQYF. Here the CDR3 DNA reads TGTGCCAGCAGCTTACGGAAAACTAGCGGGGTTCAAGAGACCCAGTACTTC.